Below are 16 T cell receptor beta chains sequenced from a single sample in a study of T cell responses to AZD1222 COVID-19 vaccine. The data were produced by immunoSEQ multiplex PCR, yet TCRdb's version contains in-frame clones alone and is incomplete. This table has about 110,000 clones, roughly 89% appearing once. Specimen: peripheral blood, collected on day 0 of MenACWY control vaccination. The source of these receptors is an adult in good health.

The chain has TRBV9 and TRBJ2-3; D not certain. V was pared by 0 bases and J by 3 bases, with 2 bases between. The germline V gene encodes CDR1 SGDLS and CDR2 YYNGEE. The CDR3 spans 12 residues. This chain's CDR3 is CASSVATDTQYF. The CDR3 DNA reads TGTGCCAGCAGCGTAGCAACAGATACGCAGTATTTT. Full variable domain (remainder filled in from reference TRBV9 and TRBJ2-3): DSGVTQTPKHLITATGQRVTLRCSPRSGDLSVYWYQQSLDQGLQFLIQYYNGEERAKGNILERFSAQQFPDLHSELNLSSLELGDSALYFCASSVATDTQYFGPGTRLTVL.

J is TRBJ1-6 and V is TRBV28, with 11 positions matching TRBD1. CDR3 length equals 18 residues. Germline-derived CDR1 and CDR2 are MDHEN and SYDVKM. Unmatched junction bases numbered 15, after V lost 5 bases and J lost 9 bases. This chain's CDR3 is CASSPVPGQGEGRSPLHF. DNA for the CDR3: TGTGCCAGCAGTCCCGTCCCGGGACAGGGGGAGGGTCGTTCACCCCTCCACTTT.

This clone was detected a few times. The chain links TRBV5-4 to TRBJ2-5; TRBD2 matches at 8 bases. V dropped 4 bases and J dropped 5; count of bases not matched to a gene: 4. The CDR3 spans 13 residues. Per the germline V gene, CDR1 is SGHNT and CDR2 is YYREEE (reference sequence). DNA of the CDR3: TGTGCCAGCAGCGCGGGGGGCGCGGAGACCCAGTACTTC. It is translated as CASSAGGAETQYF.

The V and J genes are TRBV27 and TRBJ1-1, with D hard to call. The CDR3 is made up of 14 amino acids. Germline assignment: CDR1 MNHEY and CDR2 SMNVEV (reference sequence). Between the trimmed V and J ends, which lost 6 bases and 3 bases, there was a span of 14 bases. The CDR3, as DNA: TGTGCCAGCAGGATACGCTTCAGAGACACTGAAGCTTTCTTT. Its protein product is CASRIRFRDTEAFF.

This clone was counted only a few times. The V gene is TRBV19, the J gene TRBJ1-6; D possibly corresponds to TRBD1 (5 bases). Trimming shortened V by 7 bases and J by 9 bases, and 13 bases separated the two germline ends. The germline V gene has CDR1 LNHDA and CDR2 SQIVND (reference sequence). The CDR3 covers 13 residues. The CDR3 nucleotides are TGTGCCAGTACCGAGGGGTTGGGTTCACCCCTCCACTTT. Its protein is CASTEGLGSPLHF.

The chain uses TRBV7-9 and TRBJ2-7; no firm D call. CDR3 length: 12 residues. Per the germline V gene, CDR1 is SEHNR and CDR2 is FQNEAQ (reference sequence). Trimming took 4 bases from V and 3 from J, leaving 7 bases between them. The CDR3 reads CASSSRFYEQYF. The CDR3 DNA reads TGTGCCAGCAGCTCGCGATTCTACGAGCAGTACTTC.

The CDR3 protein is CATRDRYNEQFF. The CDR3 DNA reads as TGTGCCACTAGGGACAGGTACAATGAGCAGTTCTTC. The rearrangement joins TRBV24-1 to TRBJ2-1; 8 nucleotides line up with TRBD1. Germline lookup yields CDR1 KGHDR and CDR2 SFDVKD. V lost 10 bases, J lost 4 bases, and 2 bases stayed unmatched. The CDR3 covers 12 residues.

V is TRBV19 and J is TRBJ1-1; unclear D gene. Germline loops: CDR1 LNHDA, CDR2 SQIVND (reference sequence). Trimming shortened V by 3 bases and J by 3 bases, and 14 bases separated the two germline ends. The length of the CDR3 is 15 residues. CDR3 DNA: TGTGCCAGTAGTATTGGTCCGTACAGCCACACTGAAGCTTTCTTT. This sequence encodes CASSIGPYSHTEAFF. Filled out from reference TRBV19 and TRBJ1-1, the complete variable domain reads DGGITQSPKYLFRKEGQNVTLSCEQNLNHDAMYWYRQDPGQGLRLIYYSQIVNDFQKGDIAEGYSVSREKKESFPLTVTSAQKNPTAFYLCASSIGPYSHTEAFFGQGTRLTVV.

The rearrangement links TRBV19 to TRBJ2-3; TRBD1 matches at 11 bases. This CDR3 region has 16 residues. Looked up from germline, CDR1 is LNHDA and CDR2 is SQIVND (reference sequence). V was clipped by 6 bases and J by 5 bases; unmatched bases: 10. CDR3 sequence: CASRDRGRGEKDTQYF. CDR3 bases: TGTGCCAGTAGGGACAGGGGGCGCGGTGAAAAAGATACGCAGTATTTT.

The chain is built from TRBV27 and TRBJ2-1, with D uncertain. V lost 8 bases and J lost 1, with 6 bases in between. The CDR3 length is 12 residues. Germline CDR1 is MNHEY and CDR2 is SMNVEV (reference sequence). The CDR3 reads CASRSSYNEQFF. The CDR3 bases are TGTGCCAGCCGGTCGTCCTACAATGAGCAGTTCTTC.

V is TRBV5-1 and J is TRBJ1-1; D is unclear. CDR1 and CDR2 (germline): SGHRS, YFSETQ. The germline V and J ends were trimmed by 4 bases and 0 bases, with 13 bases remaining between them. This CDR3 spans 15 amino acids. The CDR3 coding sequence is TGCGCCAGCAGCCTCGAGAGCGCGGTGAACACTGAAGCTTTCTTT. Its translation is CASSLESAVNTEAFF.

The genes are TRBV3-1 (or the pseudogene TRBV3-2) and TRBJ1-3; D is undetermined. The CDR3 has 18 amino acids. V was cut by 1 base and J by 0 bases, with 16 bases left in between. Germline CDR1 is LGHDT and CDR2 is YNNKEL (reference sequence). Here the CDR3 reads CASSQGLAGSFSGNTIYF. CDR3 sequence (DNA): TGTGCCAGCAGCCAAGGACTCGCCGGCAGCTTCTCTGGAAACACCATATATTTT.

Here the CDR3 reads CASRIDGRSADTQYF. CDR3 nucleotides: TGCGCCAGCAGAATCGACGGACGGAGCGCAGATACGCAGTATTTT. V is TRBV5-1 and J is TRBJ2-3, with D hard to call. CDR3 length: 15 amino acids. Between the trimmed V and J ends, which lost 5 bases and 4 bases, there was a span of 17 bases. CDR1 SGHRS and CDR2 YFSETQ come from the germline V gene.

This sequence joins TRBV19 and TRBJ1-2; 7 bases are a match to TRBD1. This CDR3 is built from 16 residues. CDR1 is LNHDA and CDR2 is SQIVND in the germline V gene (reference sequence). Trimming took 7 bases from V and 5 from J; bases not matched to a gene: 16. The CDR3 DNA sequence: TGTGCCAGTACCCGGACAGGAACAACCCCAGGTTATGGCTACACCTTC. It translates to CASTRTGTTPGYGYTF.

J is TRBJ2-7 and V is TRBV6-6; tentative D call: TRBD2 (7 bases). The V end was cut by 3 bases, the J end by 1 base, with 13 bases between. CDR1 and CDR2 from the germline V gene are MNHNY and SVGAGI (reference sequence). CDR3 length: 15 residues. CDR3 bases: TGTGCCAGCAGTTATGAGGGGGGGCCTTCCTACGAGCAGTACTTC. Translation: CASSYEGGPSYEQYF.

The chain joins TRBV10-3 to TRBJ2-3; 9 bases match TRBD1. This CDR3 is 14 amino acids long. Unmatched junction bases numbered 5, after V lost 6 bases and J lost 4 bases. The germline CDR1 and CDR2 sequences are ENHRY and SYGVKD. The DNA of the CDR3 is TGTGCCATCAGCACACAGGGGGCCGCAGATACGCAGTATTTT. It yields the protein CAISTQGAADTQYF.